Included here is one T cell receptor (beta chain) sequence, with context. These data are taken from a study of blood T cell repertoires in COVID-19. Per the original data handling: Estimation of nucleated cell counts was performed using reference gene primer amplification. Using immunoSEQ multiplex PCR, the repertoire was profiled, and TCRdb retains in-frame clones only, with some absent. Clone size and the V and J calls come from that table; the DNA yielded D and trimming. The data contain over 120,000 clones, approximately 84% of them singletons. The J segment lost 3 bases and the V segment lost 4 bases, leaving 7 bases of the junction unmatched. Germline V CDR1 and CDR2: KGHDR, SFDVKD. CDR3 length: 16 residues.

V is TRBV24-1 and J is TRBJ2-1, with 8 bases that match TRBD1. The clonotype comes from a human donor in a cohort sampled during active COVID-19. Sequenced material: peripheral blood. Written as DNA, the CDR3 is TGTGCCACCAGTGAGCCGACAGGGGAGCTCTACAATGAGCAGTTCTTC. As protein: CATSEPTGELYNEQFF.